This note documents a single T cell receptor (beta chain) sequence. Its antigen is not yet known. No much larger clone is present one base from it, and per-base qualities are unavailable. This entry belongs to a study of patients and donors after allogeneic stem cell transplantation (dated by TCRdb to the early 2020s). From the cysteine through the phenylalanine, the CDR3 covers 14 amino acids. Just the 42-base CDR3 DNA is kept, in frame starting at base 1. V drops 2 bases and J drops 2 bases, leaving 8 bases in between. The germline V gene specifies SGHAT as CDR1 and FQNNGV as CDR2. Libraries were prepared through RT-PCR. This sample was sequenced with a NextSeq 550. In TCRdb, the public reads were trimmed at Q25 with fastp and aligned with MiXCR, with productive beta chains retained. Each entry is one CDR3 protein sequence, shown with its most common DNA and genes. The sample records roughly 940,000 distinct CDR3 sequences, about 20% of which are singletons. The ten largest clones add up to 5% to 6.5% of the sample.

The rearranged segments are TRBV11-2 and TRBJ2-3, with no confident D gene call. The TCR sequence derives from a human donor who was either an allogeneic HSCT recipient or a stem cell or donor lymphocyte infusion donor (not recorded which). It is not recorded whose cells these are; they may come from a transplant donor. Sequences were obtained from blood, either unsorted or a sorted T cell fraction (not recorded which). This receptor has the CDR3 CASSLSANTDTQYF. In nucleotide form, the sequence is TGTGCCAGCAGCTTATCGGCAAACACAGATACGCAGTATTTT.